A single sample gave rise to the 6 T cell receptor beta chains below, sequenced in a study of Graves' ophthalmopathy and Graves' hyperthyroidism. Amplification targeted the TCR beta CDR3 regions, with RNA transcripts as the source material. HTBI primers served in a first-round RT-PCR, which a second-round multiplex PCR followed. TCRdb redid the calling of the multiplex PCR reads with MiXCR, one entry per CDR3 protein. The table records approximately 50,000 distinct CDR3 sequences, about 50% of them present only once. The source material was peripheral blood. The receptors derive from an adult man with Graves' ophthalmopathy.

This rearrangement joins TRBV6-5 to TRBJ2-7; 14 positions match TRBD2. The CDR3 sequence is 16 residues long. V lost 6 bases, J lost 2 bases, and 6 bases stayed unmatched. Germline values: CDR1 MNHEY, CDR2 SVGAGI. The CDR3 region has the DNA TGTGCCAGCAGCCAAGGGACTAGCGGGAGAGCCTACGAGCAGTACTTC. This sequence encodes CASSQGTSGRAYEQYF.

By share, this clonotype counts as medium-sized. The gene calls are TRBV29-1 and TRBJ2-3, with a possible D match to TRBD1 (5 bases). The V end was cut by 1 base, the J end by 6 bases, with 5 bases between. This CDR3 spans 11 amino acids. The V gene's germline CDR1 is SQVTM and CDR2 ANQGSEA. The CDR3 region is CSVEGGDTQYF. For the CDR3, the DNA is TGCAGCGTTGAAGGGGGCGATACGCAGTATTTT.

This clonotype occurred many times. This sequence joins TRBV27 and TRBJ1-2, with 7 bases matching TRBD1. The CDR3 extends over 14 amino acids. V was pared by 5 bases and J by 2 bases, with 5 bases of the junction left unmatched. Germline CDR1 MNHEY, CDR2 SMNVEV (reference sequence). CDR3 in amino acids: CASSPAGQNYGYTF. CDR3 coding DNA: TGTGCCAGCAGTCCCGCGGGACAGAACTATGGCTACACCTTC.

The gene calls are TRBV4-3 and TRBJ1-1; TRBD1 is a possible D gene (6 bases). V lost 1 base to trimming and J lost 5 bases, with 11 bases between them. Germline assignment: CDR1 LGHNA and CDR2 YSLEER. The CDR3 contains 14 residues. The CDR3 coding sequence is TGCGCCAGCAGCCAAGGCGAGAGGGGGACTGAAGCTTTCTTT. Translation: CASSQGERGTEAFF.

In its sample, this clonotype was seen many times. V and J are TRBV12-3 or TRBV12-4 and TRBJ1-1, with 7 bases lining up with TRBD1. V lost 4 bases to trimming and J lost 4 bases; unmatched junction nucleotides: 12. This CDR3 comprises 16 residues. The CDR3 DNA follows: TGTGCCAGCAGTTCCTTGACAGGGTGGCAGGGCACTGAAGCTTTCTTT. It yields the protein CASSSLTGWQGTEAFF.

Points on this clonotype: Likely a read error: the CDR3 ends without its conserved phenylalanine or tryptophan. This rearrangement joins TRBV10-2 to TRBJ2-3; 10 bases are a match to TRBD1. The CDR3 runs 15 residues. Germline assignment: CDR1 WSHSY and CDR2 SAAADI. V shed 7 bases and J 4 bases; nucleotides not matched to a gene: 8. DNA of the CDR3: TGCGCCAGCAATCAACCGGACAGGGGGTCAGATACGCAGTATTCT. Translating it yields CASNQPDRGSDTQYS.